A single sample is the source of the 27 T cell receptor beta chains below, sequenced in a study of blood T cell repertoires in COVID-19. Generated by immunoSEQ multiplex PCR, the TCRdb table keeps only in-frame clones and is missing some. Of about 280,000 clones listed, just over 85% were seen once; the top ten hold 3%. Input material: peripheral blood. These receptors were collected from a woman in her 30s with active or convalescent COVID-19.

CDR3 region: CASSLETGSPRTQYF. The CDR3 DNA reads as TGTGCCAGCAGCTTGGAGACTGGGAGCCCGAGGACCCAGTACTTC. The chain combines TRBV5-6 with TRBJ2-5; D might be TRBD2 (5 bases). Trimming stripped 0 bases from V and 7 bases from J, with 16 bases between. This CDR3 region has 15 residues. Germline values: CDR1 SGHDT, CDR2 YYEEEE. The full variable domain, in which reference TRBV5-6 and TRBJ2-5 provide the parts outside the CDR3, is DAGVTQSPTHLIKTRGQQVTLRCSPKSGHDTVSWYQQALGQGPQFIFQYYEEEERQRGNFPDRFSGHQFPNYSSELNVNALLLGDSALYLCASSLETGSPRTQYFGPGTRLLVL.

J is TRBJ1-5 and V is TRBV6-5; D is unclear. CDR1 MNHEY and CDR2 SVGAGI come from the germline V gene. With 8 bases removed from V and 3 bases from J, the gap between germline ends came to 11 bases. CDR3 length: 13 residues. The CDR3 reads CASFAAYNQPQHF. CDR3 DNA: TGTGCCAGCTTTGCGGCTTACAATCAGCCCCAGCATTTT.

The chain employs TRBV27 and TRBJ2-3; TRBD1 matches 10 bases. Germline assignment: CDR1 MNHEY and CDR2 SMNVEV (reference sequence). This CDR3 is built from 15 residues. The V segment lost 5 bases and the J segment 5 bases; nucleotides outside the gene matches: 7. In nucleotides, the CDR3 is TGTGCCAGCAGTGACGTTGGGGACAGGGGAGATACGCAGTATTTT. This gives the protein CASSDVGDRGDTQYF.

The V call is TRBV6-5, the J call TRBJ2-7, with D possibly matching TRBD1 (6 bases). V was pared by 0 bases and J by 6 bases, with 12 bases between. The CDR3 covers 14 residues. Per germline, CDR1 MNHEY and CDR2 SVGAGI. CDR3 loop: CASSYSNRVSEQYF. The CDR3 DNA is TGTGCCAGCAGTTACTCGAACAGGGTTAGCGAGCAGTACTTC.

This rearrangement joins TRBV11-2 to TRBJ1-3; possible D gene TRBD1, 5 bases. CDR1 is SGHAT, CDR2 FQNNGV, per germline. V was pared by 2 bases and J by 0 bases, with 8 bases between. The CDR3 is 15 amino acids. CDR3 bases: TGTGCCAGCAGCTTATTAGGGGACTCTGGAAACACCATATATTTT. Residues: CASSLLGDSGNTIYF.

Here the CDR3 DNA reads TGTGCCACCAGTGATCGGGGCACAGATACGCAGTATTTT. This translates into CATSDRGTDTQYF. The chain carries TRBV24-1 and TRBJ2-3; D is ambiguous. Looked up from germline, CDR1 is KGHDR and CDR2 is SFDVKD. The CDR3 contains 13 residues. V was clipped by 3 bases and J by 1 base, with 4 bases between them.

This clone was detected only a few times. The genes are TRBV4-1 and TRBJ1-4; 9 bases fit TRBD1. Per germline, CDR1 MGHRA and CDR2 YSYEKL. The V gene end was trimmed by 4 bases and the J gene end by 7 bases; junction bases not matched to a gene: 7. CDR3 size: 15 residues. CDR3 protein: CASSPMGTGSEKLFF. The DNA for the CDR3 is TGCGCCAGCAGCCCCATGGGGACAGGGAGTGAAAAACTGTTTTTT.

CDR3 in amino acids: CASSQGANGRAFF. The CDR3 DNA reads as TGTGCCAGCAGTCAGGGGGCCAACGGGAGGGCTTTCTTT. This chain uses TRBV6-4 with TRBJ1-1; 8 nucleotides match TRBD1. There are 13 residues in the CDR3. Losses at the gene ends were 5 bases for V and 11 bases for J; bases not matched to a gene: 10. Germline V lookup: CDR1 MRHNA, CDR2 SNTAGT.

This chain joins TRBV5-1 and TRBJ1-1; no clear D gene. Germline CDR1 reads SGHRS; CDR2 reads YFSETQ. V lost 3 bases, J lost 1 base, and 7 bases lay in between. The CDR3 sequence is 13 residues long. DNA for the CDR3: TGCGCCAGCAGCTGGAGCTCGAACACTGAAGCTTTCTTT. Its translation is CASSWSSNTEAFF.

J is TRBJ1-5 and V is TRBV10-1; 8 bases match TRBD1. The germline CDR1 and CDR2 sequences are WNHNN and SYGVQD (reference sequence). Trimming cost V 6 bases and J 1 base; bases outside gene matches: 8. There are 16 residues in the CDR3. For the CDR3, the DNA is TGCGCCAGCAGCCCTGTTGACAGGGGAAGCAATCAGCCCCAGCATTTT. Protein sequence: CASSPVDRGSNQPQHF.

This clone occurred once. The chain links TRBV6-2 or TRBV6-3 to TRBJ1-5, with a possible D match to TRBD1 (6 bases). This CDR3 region has 14 residues. Germline CDR1 MNHEY, CDR2 SVGEGT. Between the trimmed V and J ends, which lost 6 bases and 7 bases, there was a span of 16 bases. The CDR3 coding sequence is TGTGCCAGCAGCAGGGGCGAGGTTCGGCAGCCCCAGCATTTT. This codes for CASSRGEVRQPQHF.

The rearrangement joins TRBV4-3 to TRBJ1-2; weak D call: TRBD1 (6 bases). Per the germline V gene, CDR1 is LGHNA and CDR2 is YSLEER. Trimming removed 2 bases at V and 0 bases at J, with 13 bases between. CDR3 length: 16 residues. CDR3 sequence: CASSQQTGTTNYGYTF. For the CDR3, the DNA is TGCGCCAGCAGCCAACAAACCGGGACAACTAACTATGGCTACACCTTC.

The chain recombines TRBV24-1 with TRBJ2-1; a weak D match, TRBD2 (5 bases). The V and J ends lost 0 bases and 8 bases respectively, with 13 bases between them. Germline V gene sequence: CDR1 KGHDR, CDR2 SFDVKD. The CDR3 consists of 15 residues. CDR3 region: CATSDLRLSGDEQFF. The DNA for the CDR3 is TGTGCCACCAGTGATTTGCGTCTTTCCGGGGATGAGCAGTTCTTC.

The V call is TRBV5-5, the J call TRBJ1-1; no firm D call. Per germline, CDR1 SGHKS and CDR2 YYEKEE (reference sequence). V was trimmed by 3 bases and J by 6 bases, leaving 15 bases between them. This CDR3 contains 14 residues. The CDR3 spells CASSSRVGSAEAFF. The DNA of the CDR3 is TGTGCCAGCAGCTCCCGGGTAGGGAGCGCTGAAGCTTTCTTT.

V gene TRBV11-1 combines with J gene TRBJ2-5; 7 bases are shared with TRBD1. The V segment lost 4 bases and the J segment 4 bases; nucleotides outside the gene matches: 6. CDR3 length equals 14 residues. The germline V gene encodes CDR1 SGHAT and CDR2 FQDESV (reference sequence). The chain's CDR3 is CASSSRQGRETQYF. The CDR3 DNA follows: TGTGCCAGCAGCTCAAGACAGGGCAGAGAGACCCAGTACTTC.

The chain links TRBV20-1 to TRBJ2-1; D is ambiguous. V was cut by 3 bases and J by 9 bases, with 9 bases left in between. This CDR3 is 11 amino acids long. Germline V gives CDR1 DFQATT, CDR2 SNEGSKA (reference sequence). As DNA, the CDR3 is TGCAGTGCTAGTGCAGGCCCTGAGCAGTTCTTC. Protein product: CSASAGPEQFF.

The chain carries TRBV6-5 and TRBJ2-7; D perhaps matches TRBD1 (6 bases). V dropped 6 bases and J dropped 2 bases, with 14 bases sitting between them. This CDR3 region has 14 residues. Germline V gene data show CDR1 as MNHEY and CDR2 as SVGAGI. This CDR3 is CASSPRAGAYEQYF. The CDR3, as DNA: TGTGCCAGCAGCCCCCGCGCAGGGGCCTACGAGCAGTACTTC.

This clone has a single count. J is TRBJ1-2 and V is TRBV10-3; 9 bases match TRBD1. Germline V lookup: CDR1 ENHRY, CDR2 SYGVKD. The V and J ends lost 4 bases and 3 bases, in that order; junction bases with no gene match: 6. The CDR3 is made up of 15 amino acids. CDR3 amino acids: CAISGRTGVHYGYTF. CDR3 nucleotides: TGTGCCATCAGTGGGCGGACAGGGGTCCACTATGGCTACACCTTC.

V usage is TRBV5-1 and J usage is TRBJ2-7, with D possibly TRBD1 on 6 matching bases. The CDR3 runs to 14 residues. Trimming removed 5 bases at V and 1 base at J, with 13 bases between. Germline-derived CDR1 and CDR2 are SGHRS and YFSETQ. In DNA form, the CDR3 reads TGCGCCAGCAGGGGTCAGGGGCCGTCCTACGAGCAGTACTTC. The encoded protein is CASRGQGPSYEQYF. Supplemented by reference TRBV5-1 and TRBJ2-7, the full variable domain reads KAGVTQTPRYLIKTRGQQVTLSCSPISGHRSVSWYQQTPGQGLQFLFEYFSETQRNKGNFPGRFSGRQFSNSRSEMNVSTLELGDSALYLCASRGQGPSYEQYFGPGTRLTVT.

The chain combines TRBV4-2 with TRBJ2-5; TRBD2 matches at 9 bases. The J segment lost 5 bases and the V segment lost 0 bases, leaving 10 bases of the junction unmatched. CDR1 and CDR2 from the germline V gene are LGHNA and YNFKEQ. This CDR3 comprises 17 residues. CDR3 sequence reads: CASSQETGAGGPETQYF. As DNA, the CDR3 is TGTGCCAGCAGCCAAGAGACGGGGGCGGGGGGGCCCGAGACCCAGTACTTC.

This chain links TRBV28 with TRBJ1-5; D uncertain. CDR3 length: 14 residues. Trimming stripped 8 bases from V and 4 bases from J, with 15 bases between. CDR1 is MDHEN and CDR2 is SYDVKM in the germline V gene. CDR3 in amino acids: CASGLSPSNQPQHF. In DNA form, the CDR3 reads TGTGCCAGCGGACTCTCGCCCTCTAATCAGCCCCAGCATTTT.

This chain joins TRBV7-8 and TRBJ2-1, with 9 positions matching TRBD2. The CDR3 covers 15 residues. CDR1 and CDR2 (germline): SGHVS, FQNEAQ. With V trimmed by 5 bases and J by 9 bases, 11 bases remained unmatched. The CDR3 nucleotides are TGTGCCAGCAGCCTTCGTGTTAGCGGGGGAGGTGAGCAGTTCTTC. Its translation is CASSLRVSGGGEQFF.

The chain employs TRBV7-3 and TRBJ1-5; D might be TRBD1 (6 bases). Germline loops: CDR1 SGHTA, CDR2 FQGTGA. CDR3 length: 15 residues. Trimming took 4 bases from V and 5 from J, leaving 15 bases between them. CDR3 coding DNA: TGTGCCAGCAGCTCCTTACAGGGAGCCCATCAGCCCCAGCATTTT. This gives the protein CASSSLQGAHQPQHF.

The V gene is TRBV7-2, the J gene TRBJ2-2, with 8 positions matching TRBD1. Trimming took 1 base from V and 6 from J; bases not matched to a gene: 7. The CDR3 is 16 residues long. The germline V gene encodes CDR1 SGHTA and CDR2 FQGNSA. CDR3 nucleotides: TGTGCCAGCAGCTTAGTCCCGACAGGGGCCGCCGGGGAGCTGTTTTTT. Its translation: CASSLVPTGAAGELFF.

This chain links TRBV4-3 with TRBJ2-2; D is possibly TRBD2 (5 bases). Germline V CDR1 and CDR2: LGHNA, YSLEER. The CDR3 spans 16 residues. Trimming took 0 bases from V and 1 from J, leaving 9 bases between them. CDR3 sequence (DNA): TGCGCCAGCAGCCAAGATTATCGGGGGAACACCGGGGAGCTGTTTTTT. Its translation: CASSQDYRGNTGELFF.

This clone has a single count. This chain joins TRBV6-2 or TRBV6-3 and TRBJ2-2, with 8 bases matching TRBD1. CDR1 MNHEY and CDR2 SVGEGT come from the germline V gene. J was trimmed by 7 bases and V by 4 bases; bases with no gene match: 8. The CDR3 sequence is 15 residues long. The CDR3 bases are TGTGCCAGCAGTTCAGGGGGCGCTTCGATCGGGGAGCTGTTTTTT. It is translated as CASSSGGASIGELFF.

The chain combines TRBV19 with TRBJ2-3; 8 positions agree with TRBD2. The CDR3 is 14 residues long. The V gene end was trimmed by 10 bases and the J gene end by 0 bases; junction bases not matched to a gene: 6. Per the germline V gene, CDR1 is LNHDA and CDR2 is SQIVND (reference sequence). CDR3 nucleotides: TGTGCCACCCGGGGGGGGCCGAGCACAGATACGCAGTATTTT. It codes for CATRGGPSTDTQYF. Together with reference TRBV19 and TRBJ2-3, the CDR3 gives the full variable domain: DGGITQSPKYLFRKEGQNVTLSCEQNLNHDAMYWYRQDPGQGLRLIYYSQIVNDFQKGDIAEGYSVSREKKESFPLTVTSAQKNPTAFYLCATRGGPSTDTQYFGPGTRLTVL.